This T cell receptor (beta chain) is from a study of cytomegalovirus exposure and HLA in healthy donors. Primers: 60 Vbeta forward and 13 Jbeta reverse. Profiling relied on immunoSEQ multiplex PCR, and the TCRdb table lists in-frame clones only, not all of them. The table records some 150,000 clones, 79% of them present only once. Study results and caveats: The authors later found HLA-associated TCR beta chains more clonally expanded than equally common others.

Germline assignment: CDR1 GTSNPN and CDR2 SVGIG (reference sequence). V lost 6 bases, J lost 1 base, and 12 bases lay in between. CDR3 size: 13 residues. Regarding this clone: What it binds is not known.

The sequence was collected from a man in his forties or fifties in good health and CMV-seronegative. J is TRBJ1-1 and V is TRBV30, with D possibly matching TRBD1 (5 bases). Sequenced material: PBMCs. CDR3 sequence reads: CACPGYPNTEAFF. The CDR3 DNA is TGTGCCTGTCCAGGGTACCCGAACACTGAAGCTTTCTTT.